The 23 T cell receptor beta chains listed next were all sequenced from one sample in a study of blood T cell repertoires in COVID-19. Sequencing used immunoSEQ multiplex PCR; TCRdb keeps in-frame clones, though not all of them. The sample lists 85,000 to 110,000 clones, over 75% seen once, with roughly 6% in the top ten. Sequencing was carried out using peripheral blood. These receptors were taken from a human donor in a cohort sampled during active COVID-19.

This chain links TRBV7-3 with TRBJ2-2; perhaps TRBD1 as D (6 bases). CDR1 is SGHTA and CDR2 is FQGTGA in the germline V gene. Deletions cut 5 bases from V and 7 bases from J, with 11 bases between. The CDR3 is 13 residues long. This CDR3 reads CASSHRDHGELFF. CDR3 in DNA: TGTGCCAGCAGCCACAGGGATCACGGGGAGCTGTTTTTT. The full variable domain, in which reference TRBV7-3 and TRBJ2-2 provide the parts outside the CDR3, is GAGVSQTPSNKVTEKGKYVELRCDPISGHTALYWYRQSLGQGPEFLIYFQGTGAADDSGLPNDRFFAVRPEGSVSTLKIQRTERGDSAVYLCASSHRDHGELFFGEGSRLTVL.

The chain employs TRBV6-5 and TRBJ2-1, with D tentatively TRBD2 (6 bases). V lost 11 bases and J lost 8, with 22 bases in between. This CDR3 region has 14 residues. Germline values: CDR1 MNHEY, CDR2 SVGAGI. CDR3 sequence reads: CAGSPGTRHYEQFF. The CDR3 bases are TGTGCCGGCTCCCCGGGGACTCGGCACTATGAGCAGTTCTTC.

CDR3 bases: TGTGCCTGGAGTTCGGAGTATAGCAATCAGCCCCAGCATTTT. Its protein is CAWSSEYSNQPQHF. The chain joins TRBV30 to TRBJ1-5; no firm D call. This CDR3 has 14 amino acids. Trimming left V 2 bases short and J 0 bases short, with 8 bases between. Germline V lookup: CDR1 GTSNPN, CDR2 SVGIG (reference sequence).

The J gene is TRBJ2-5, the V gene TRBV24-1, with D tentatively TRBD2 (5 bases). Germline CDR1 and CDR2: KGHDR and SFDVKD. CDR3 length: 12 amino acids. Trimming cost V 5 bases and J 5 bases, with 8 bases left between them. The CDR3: CATSGSGETQYF. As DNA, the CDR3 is TGTGCCACCAGTGGGTCGGGGGAGACCCAGTACTTC.

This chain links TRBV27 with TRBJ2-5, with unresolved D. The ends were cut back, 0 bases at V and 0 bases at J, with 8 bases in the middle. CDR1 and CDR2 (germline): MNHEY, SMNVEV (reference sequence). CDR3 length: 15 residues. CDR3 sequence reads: CASSLSFGYQETQYF. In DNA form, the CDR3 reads TGTGCCAGCAGTTTATCGTTCGGGTACCAAGAGACCCAGTACTTC.

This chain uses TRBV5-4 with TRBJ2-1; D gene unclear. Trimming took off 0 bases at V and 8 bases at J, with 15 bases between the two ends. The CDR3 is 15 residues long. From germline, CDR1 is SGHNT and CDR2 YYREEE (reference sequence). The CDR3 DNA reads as TGTGCCAGCAGCTTGGCCGGCGGCGGAGTAGATGAGCAGTTCTTC. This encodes CASSLAGGGVDEQFF.

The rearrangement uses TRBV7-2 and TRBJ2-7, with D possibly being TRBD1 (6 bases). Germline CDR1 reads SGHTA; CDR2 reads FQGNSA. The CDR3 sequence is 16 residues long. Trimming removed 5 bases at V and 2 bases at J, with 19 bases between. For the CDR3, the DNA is TGTGCCAGCAGCACGCCCCCGGACAGTGATACCTACGAGCAGTACTTC. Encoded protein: CASSTPPDSDTYEQYF.

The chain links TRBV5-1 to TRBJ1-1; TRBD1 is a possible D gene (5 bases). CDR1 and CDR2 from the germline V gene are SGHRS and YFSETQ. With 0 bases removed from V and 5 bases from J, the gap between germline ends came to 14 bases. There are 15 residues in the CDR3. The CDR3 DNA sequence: TGCGCCAGCAGCTTGGAAGATGGGGCAGGGACTGAAGCTTTCTTT. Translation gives CASSLEDGAGTEAFF.

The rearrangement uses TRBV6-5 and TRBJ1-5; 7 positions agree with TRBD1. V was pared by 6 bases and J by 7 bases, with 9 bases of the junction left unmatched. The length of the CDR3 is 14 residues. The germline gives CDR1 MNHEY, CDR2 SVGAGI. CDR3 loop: CASRKRQGGQPQHF. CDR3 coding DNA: TGTGCCAGCAGAAAACGACAGGGTGGGCAGCCCCAGCATTTT.

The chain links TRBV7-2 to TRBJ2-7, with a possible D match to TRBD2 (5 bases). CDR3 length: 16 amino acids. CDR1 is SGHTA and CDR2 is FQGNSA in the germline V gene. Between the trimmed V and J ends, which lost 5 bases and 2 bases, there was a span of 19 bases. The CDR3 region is CASSPFTSGAPYEQYF. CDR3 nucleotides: TGTGCCAGCAGCCCGTTTACTAGTGGTGCTCCCTACGAGCAGTACTTC.

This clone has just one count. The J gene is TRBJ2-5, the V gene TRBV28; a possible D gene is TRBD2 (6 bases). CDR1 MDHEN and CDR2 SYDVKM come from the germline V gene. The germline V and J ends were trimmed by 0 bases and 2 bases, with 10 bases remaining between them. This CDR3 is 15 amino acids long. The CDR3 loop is CASSLWAGGQETQYF. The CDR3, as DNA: TGTGCCAGCAGTTTATGGGCCGGGGGACAAGAGACCCAGTACTTC.

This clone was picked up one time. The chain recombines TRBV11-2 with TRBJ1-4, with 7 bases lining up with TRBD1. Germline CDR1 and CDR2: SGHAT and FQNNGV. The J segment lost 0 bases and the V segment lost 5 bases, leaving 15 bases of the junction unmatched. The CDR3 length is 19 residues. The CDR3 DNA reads TGTGCCAGCAGCCCGTATTGGGGACAGCGAGACGCAACTAATGAAAAACTGTTTTTT. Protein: CASSPYWGQRDATNEKLFF. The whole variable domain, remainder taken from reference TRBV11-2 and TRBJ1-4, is EAGVAQSPRYKIIEKRQSVAFWCNPISGHATLYWYQQILGQGPKLLIQFQNNGVVDDSQLPKDRFSAERLKGVDSTLKIQPAKLEDSAVYLCASSPYWGQRDATNEKLFFGSGTQLSVL.

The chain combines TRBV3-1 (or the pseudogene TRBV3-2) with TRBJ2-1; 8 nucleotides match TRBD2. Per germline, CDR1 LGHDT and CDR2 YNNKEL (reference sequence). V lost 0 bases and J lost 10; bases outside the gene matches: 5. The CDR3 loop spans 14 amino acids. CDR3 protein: CASSQDGRVWEQFF. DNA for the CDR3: TGTGCCAGCAGCCAAGACGGGAGGGTATGGGAGCAGTTCTTC.

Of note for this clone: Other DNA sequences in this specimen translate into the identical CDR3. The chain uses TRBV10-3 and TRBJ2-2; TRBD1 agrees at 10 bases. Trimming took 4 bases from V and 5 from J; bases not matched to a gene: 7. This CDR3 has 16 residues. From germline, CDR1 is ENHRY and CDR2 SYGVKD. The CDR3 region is CAISVQRQGATGELFF. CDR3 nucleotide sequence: TGTGCCATCAGTGTACAACGACAGGGGGCGACCGGGGAGCTGTTTTTT.

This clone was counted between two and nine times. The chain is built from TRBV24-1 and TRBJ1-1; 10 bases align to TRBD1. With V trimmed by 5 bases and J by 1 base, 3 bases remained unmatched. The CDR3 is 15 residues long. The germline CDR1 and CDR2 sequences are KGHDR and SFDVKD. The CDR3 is CATSVRDRGNTEAFF. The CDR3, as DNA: TGTGCCACCAGTGTACGGGACAGGGGGAACACTGAAGCTTTCTTT.

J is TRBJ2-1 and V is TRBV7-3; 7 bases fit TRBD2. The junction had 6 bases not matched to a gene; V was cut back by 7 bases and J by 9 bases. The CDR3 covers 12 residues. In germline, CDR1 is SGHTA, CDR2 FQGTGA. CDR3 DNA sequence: TGTGCCAGCATCGGCGGGAGCGGTGAGCAGTTCTTC. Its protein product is CASIGGSGEQFF. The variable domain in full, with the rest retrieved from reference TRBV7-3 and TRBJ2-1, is GAGVSQTPSNKVTEKGKYVELRCDPISGHTALYWYRQSLGQGPEFLIYFQGTGAADDSGLPNDRFFAVRPEGSVSTLKIQRTERGDSAVYLCASIGGSGEQFFGPGTRLTVL.

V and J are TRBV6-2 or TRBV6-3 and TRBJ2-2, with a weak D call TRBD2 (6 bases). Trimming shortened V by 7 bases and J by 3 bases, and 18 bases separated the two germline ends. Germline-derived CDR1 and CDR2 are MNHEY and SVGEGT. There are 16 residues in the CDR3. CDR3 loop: CASTPGLRGDTGELFF. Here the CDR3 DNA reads TGTGCCAGCACCCCGGGACTGCGCGGGGACACCGGGGAGCTGTTTTTT.

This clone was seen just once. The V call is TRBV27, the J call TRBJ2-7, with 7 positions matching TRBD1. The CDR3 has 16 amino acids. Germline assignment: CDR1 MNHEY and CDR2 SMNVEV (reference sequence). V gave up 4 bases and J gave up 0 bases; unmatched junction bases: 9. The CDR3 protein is CASSSSGQVISYEQYF. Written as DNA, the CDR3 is TGTGCCAGCAGTTCATCCGGACAGGTAATCTCCTACGAGCAGTACTTC.

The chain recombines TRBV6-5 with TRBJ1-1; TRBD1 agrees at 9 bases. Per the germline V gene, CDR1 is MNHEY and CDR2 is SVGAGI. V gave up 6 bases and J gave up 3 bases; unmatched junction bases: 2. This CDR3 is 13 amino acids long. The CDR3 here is CASRRTGDTEAFF. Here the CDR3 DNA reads TGTGCCAGCAGACGGACAGGGGACACTGAAGCTTTCTTT.

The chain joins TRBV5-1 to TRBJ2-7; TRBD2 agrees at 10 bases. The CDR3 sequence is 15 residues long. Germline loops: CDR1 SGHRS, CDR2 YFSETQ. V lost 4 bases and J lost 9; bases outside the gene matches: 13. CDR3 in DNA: TGCGCCAGCAGCCCGGAGAAACTAGCGGGATTCGGGCAGTACTTC. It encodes CASSPEKLAGFGQYF.

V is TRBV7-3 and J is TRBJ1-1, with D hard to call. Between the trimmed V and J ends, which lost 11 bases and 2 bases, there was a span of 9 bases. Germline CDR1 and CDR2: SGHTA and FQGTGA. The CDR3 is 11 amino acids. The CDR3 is CAGRVNTEAFF. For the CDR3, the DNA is TGTGCCGGCCGTGTTAACACTGAAGCTTTCTTT.

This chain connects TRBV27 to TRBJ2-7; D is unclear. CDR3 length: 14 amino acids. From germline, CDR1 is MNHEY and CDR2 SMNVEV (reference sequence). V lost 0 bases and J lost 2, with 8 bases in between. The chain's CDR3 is CASSLSYGAYEQYF. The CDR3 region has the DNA TGTGCCAGCAGTTTATCGTATGGAGCCTACGAGCAGTACTTC.

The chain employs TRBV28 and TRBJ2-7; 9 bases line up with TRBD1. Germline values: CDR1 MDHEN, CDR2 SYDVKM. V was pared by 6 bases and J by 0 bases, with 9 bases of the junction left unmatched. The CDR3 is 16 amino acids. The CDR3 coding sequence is TGTGCCAGCAGCCCTCCCGGGACAGGGAGCTCCTACGAGCAGTACTTC. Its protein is CASSPPGTGSSYEQYF. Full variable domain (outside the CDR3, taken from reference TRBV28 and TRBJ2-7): DVKVTQSSRYLVKRTGEKVFLECVQDMDHENMFWYRQDPGLGLRLIYFSYDVKMKEKGDIPEGYSVSREKKERFSLILESASTNQTSMYLCASSPPGTGSSYEQYFGPGTRLTVT.